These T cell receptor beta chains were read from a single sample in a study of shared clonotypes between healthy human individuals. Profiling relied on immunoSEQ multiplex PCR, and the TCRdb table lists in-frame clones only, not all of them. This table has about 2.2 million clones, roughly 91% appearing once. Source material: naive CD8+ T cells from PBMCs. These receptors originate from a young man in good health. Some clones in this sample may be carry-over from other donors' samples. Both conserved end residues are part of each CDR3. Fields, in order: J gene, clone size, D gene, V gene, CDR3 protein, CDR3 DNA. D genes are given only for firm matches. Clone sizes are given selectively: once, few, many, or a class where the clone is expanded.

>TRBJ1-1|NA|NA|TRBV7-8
CASSLAGNIMNTEAFF
TGTGCCAGCAGCTTAGCGGGGAACATCATGAACACTGAAGCTTTCTTT
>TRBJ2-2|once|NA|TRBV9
CASSHGLTNTGELFF
TGTGCCAGCAGCCACGGACTCACGAACACCGGGGAGCTGTTTTTT
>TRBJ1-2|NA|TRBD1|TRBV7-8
CASSSSQGYYGYTF
TGTGCCAGCAGCTCCTCACAGGGGTACTATGGCTACACCTTC
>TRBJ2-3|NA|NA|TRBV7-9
CASRTGGTTDTQYF
TGTGCCAGCAGGACTGGCGGGACCACAGATACGCAGTATTTT
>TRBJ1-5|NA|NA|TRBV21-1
CASSKPVGDPRDNENQPQHF
TGTGCCAGCAGCAAGCCGGTCGGTGACCCCCGGGACAATGAAAATCAGCCCCAGCATTTT
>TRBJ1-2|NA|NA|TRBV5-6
CASSLTGLVYGYTF
TGTGCCAGCAGCTTAACAGGGTTGGTGTATGGCTACACCTTC
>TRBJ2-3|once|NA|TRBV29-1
CSVVSSGSAQYF
TGCAGCGTTGTAAGCTCTGGGTCGGCGCAGTATTTT
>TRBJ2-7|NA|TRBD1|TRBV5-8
CASSYRDRGVYEQYF
TGTGCCAGCAGTTACCGGGACAGGGGAGTGTACGAGCAGTACTTC
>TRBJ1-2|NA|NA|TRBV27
CASSRGTPITYGYTF
TGTGCCAGCAGTCGCGGGACACCCATTACCTATGGCTACACCTTC
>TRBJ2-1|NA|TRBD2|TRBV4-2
CASSQFLGGSSNNEQFF
TGTGCCAGCAGCCAATTTCTAGGCGGGAGCTCCAACAATGAGCAGTTCTTC
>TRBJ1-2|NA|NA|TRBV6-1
CASSEADTYYGYTF
TGTGCCAGCAGTGAAGCAGACACCTACTATGGCTACACCTTC
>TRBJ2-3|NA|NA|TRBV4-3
CASSQDRSPPNSTDTQYF
TGCGCCAGCAGCCAAGACAGGAGTCCGCCGAACAGCACAGATACGCAGTATTTT
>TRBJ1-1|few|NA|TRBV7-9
CASSLAPSGNTEAFF
TGTGCCAGCAGCTTAGCGCCCAGCGGGAACACTGAAGCTTTCTTT
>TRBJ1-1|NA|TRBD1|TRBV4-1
CASSQDQIRGRNTEAFF
TGCGCCAGCAGCCAGGACCAGATCAGGGGGCGAAACACTGAAGCTTTCTTT
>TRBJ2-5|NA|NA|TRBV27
CASSLTVQETQYF
TGTGCCAGCAGTTTAACCGTGCAAGAGACCCAGTACTTC
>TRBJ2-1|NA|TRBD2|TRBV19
CASTLSGRSNEQFF
TGTGCCAGTACCCTTAGCGGGAGGTCCAATGAGCAGTTCTTC
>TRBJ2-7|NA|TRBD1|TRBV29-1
CSVEGRGRDEQYF
TGCAGCGTTGAAGGCAGGGGGCGCGACGAGCAGTACTTC
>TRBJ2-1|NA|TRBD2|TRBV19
CASSSFPAGGPSNEQFF
TGTGCCAGTAGCTCTTTCCCAGCGGGAGGGCCCAGCAATGAGCAGTTCTTC
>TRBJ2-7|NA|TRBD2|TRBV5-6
CASSLNFLGLSSYEQYF
TGTGCCAGCAGCTTGAATTTTTTGGGACTAAGCTCCTACGAGCAGTACTTC
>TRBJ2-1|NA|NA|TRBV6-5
CASSAHLYNEQFF
TGTGCCAGCAGTGCCCACCTCTACAATGAGCAGTTCTTC
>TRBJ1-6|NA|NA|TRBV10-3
CAISESIFGRVYNSPLHF
TGTGCCATCAGTGAGTCGATTTTTGGCAGGGTCTATAATTCACCCCTCCACTTT
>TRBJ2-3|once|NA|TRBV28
CASGGGGTDTQYF
TGTGCCTCGGGGGGCGGGGGCACAGATACGCAGTATTTT
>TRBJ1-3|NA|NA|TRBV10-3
CAISDVPGGNTIYF
TGTGCCATCAGTGATGTCCCGGGGGGAAACACCATATATTTT
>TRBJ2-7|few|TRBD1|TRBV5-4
CASSRDRDYEQYF
TGTGCCAGCAGCCGGGACAGAGACTACGAGCAGTACTTC
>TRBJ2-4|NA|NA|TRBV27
CASSLFRGLAKNIQYF
TGTGCCAGCAGTTTATTTCGAGGGTTGGCCAAAAACATTCAGTACTTC
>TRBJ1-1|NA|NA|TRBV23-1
CASSQSCRPNTEAFF
TGCGCCAGCAGTCAATCGTGCAGGCCTAACACTGAAGCTTTCTTT
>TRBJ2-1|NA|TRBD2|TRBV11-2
CASSFSGSRYNEQFF
TGTGCCAGCAGCTTTAGCGGGAGTCGATACAATGAGCAGTTCTTC
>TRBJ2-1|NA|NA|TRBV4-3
CASSRRTEGAYNEQFF
TGCGCCAGCAGCCGCCGGACCGAGGGGGCCTACAATGAGCAGTTCTTC
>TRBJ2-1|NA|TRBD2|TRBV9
CASSVEERDPQWQFF
TGTGCCAGCAGCGTAGAGGAGCGGGACCCCCAGTGGCAGTTCTTC
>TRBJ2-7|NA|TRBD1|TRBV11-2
CASRSGTGVLTYEQYF
TGTGCCAGCAGGTCCGGGACAGGGGTCTTAACCTACGAGCAGTACTTC
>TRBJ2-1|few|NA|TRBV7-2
CASSLGTTSYNEQFF
TGTGCCAGCAGCTTAGGGACTACCTCCTACAATGAGCAGTTCTTC
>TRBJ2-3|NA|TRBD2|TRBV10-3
CAISEPVAGLSTDTQYF
TGTGCCATCAGTGAGCCGGTAGCGGGATTAAGCACAGATACGCAGTATTTT
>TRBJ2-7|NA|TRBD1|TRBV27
CASSSKHRGEQYF
TGTGCCAGCAGTTCGAAACACAGGGGCGAGCAGTACTTC
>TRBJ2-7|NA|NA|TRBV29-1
CSVRGRGPDEQYF
TGCAGCGTTCGTGGCAGGGGTCCTGACGAGCAGTACTTC
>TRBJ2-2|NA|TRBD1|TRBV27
CASSLSGTVNTGELFF
TGTGCCAGCAGTTTATCCGGGACAGTGAACACCGGGGAGCTGTTTTTT
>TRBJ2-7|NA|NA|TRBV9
CASSVGALGSVEQYF
TGTGCCAGCAGCGTAGGGGCATTAGGGTCTGTAGAGCAGTACTTC
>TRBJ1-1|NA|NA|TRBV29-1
CSVEDLRGNTEAFF
TGCAGCGTTGAAGACCTTAGGGGAAACACTGAAGCTTTCTTT
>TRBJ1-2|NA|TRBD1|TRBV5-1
CASSQAGGGLHTF
TGCGCCAGCAGCCAGGCAGGGGGTGGGCTACACACCTTC
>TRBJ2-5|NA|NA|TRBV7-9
CASSPNNRLGGQETQYF
TGTGCCAGCAGCCCAAACAACCGGTTGGGGGGCCAAGAGACCCAGTACTTC